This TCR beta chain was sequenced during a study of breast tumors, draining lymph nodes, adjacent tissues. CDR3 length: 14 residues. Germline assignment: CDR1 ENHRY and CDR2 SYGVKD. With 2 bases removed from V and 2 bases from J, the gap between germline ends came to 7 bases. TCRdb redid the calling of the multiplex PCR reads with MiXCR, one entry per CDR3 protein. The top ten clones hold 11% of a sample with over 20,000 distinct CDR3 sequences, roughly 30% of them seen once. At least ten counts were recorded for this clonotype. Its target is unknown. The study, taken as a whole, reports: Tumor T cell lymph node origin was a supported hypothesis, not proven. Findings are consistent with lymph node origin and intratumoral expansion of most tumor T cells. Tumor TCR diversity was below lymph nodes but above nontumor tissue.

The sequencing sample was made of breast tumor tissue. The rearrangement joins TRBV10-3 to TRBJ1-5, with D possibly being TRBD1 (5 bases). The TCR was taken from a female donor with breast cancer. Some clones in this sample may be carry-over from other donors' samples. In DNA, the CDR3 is TGTGCCATCAGTGAGAGGGGCGGCAATCAGCCCCAGCATTTT. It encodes CAISERGGNQPQHF.